Following are 18 T cell receptor beta chains from one sample sequenced in a study of blood T cell repertoires in COVID-19. Here immunoSEQ multiplex PCR was the method, and the copy in TCRdb shows in-frame clones only, minus some. The repertoire includes 150,000 to 200,000 clones, approximately 86% of them detected once, and approximately 9.8% sits in the top ten. The sequencing input was peripheral blood. Receptors were obtained from a woman older than 75 with acute or convalescent COVID-19.

The V call is TRBV5-1, the J call TRBJ2-3; 11 positions match TRBD2. Unmatched junction bases numbered 4, after V lost 4 bases and J lost 0 bases. The CDR3 has 16 residues. Germline V gene lookup returns CDR1 SGHRS and CDR2 YFSETQ. The CDR3 spells CASSPVAGGSTDTQYF. CDR3 DNA sequence: TGCGCCAGCAGCCCCGTAGCGGGGGGGAGCACAGATACGCAGTATTTT.

This chain uses TRBV7-2 with TRBJ1-3, with 10 bases matching TRBD1. Germline lookup yields CDR1 SGHTA and CDR2 FQGNSA. Germline trimming cut 1 base from V and 7 bases from J; bases unmatched to any gene: 4. The CDR3 consists of 15 residues. The CDR3: CASSLGQGAQNTIYF. CDR3 bases: TGTGCCAGCAGCTTAGGACAGGGGGCGCAGAACACCATATATTTT.

The chain's CDR3 is CASSNIYEQYF. CDR3 coding DNA: TGTGCCAGTAGTAACATTTACGAGCAGTACTTC. V is TRBV19 and J is TRBJ2-7; the D is unclear. CDR1 is LNHDA, CDR2 SQIVND, per germline (reference sequence). This CDR3 has 11 residues. V lost 4 bases to trimming and J lost 4 bases, with 5 bases between them.

The rearrangement uses TRBV28 and TRBJ1-3; D possibly corresponds to TRBD1 (5 bases). CDR1 is MDHEN, CDR2 SYDVKM, per germline. The CDR3 spans 13 residues. The V end lost 4 bases, the J end lost 7 bases, and 11 bases lay between the germline ends. This CDR3 is CASSYRGGNTIYF. Written as DNA, the CDR3 is TGTGCCAGCAGTTACCGGGGGGGGAACACCATATATTTT.

The chain has TRBV3-1 (or the pseudogene TRBV3-2) and TRBJ1-3; D is unresolved. The V gene's germline CDR1 is LGHDT and CDR2 YNNKEL (reference sequence). CDR3 length equals 13 residues. Deletions cut 4 bases from V and 4 bases from J, with 8 bases between. This CDR3 is CASSLGGGNTIYF. As DNA, the CDR3 is TGTGCCAGCAGCCTGGGAGGGGGAAACACCATATATTTT.

This chain joins TRBV6-5 and TRBJ2-7, with 10 bases that match TRBD1. In germline, CDR1 is MNHEY, CDR2 SVGAGI. V shed 6 bases, J shed 9 bases, and the junction held 8 bases outside the gene matches. The CDR3 contains 13 residues. CDR3 protein: CASRPGQGIGQYF. The DNA for the CDR3 is TGTGCCAGCAGGCCGGGACAGGGGATCGGGCAGTACTTC.

V usage is TRBV20-1 and J usage is TRBJ2-3; 7 bases map to TRBD1. The J segment lost 1 base and the V segment lost 3 bases, leaving 1 base of the junction unmatched. Germline V gives CDR1 DFQATT, CDR2 SNEGSKA (reference sequence). The CDR3 has 13 residues. This chain's CDR3 is CSASQGGTDTQYF. DNA for the CDR3: TGCAGTGCTAGTCAGGGGGGCACAGATACGCAGTATTTT.

This clone appeared a single time. The gene calls are TRBV10-3 and TRBJ1-4; D possibly corresponds to TRBD1 (6 bases). V lost 0 bases and J 4 bases, leaving 9 bases between the germline ends. The CDR3 sequence is 15 residues long. Per germline, CDR1 ENHRY and CDR2 SYGVKD. This CDR3 reads CAISESGQLNEKLFF. The CDR3 DNA follows: TGTGCCATCAGTGAGTCCGGACAGCTTAATGAAAAACTGTTTTTT.

CDR3 loop: CASSPTGQGMETQYF. CDR3 DNA: TGTGCCAGTAGTCCCACGGGACAGGGGATGGAGACCCAGTACTTC. The V call is TRBV19, the J call TRBJ2-5; 10 bases map to TRBD1. In germline, CDR1 is LNHDA, CDR2 SQIVND (reference sequence). V shed 5 bases, J shed 5 bases, and the junction held 8 bases outside the gene matches. The CDR3 consists of 15 residues.

The rearrangement uses TRBV4-1 and TRBJ1-1; 9 nucleotides match TRBD1. The CDR3 extends over 17 amino acids. Germline V lookup: CDR1 MGHRA, CDR2 YSYEKL. V shed 2 bases, J shed 5 bases, and the junction held 12 bases outside the gene matches. CDR3: CASSQHWGGTGTTEAFF. The CDR3 coding sequence is TGCGCCAGCAGCCAACATTGGGGGGGGACAGGGACTACTGAAGCTTTCTTT.

The V call is TRBV30, the J call TRBJ1-3, with 10 positions matching TRBD1. The CDR3 covers 15 residues. Germline-derived CDR1 and CDR2 are GTSNPN and SVGIG (reference sequence). Unmatched junction bases numbered 6, after V lost 4 bases and J lost 3 bases. CDR3 sequence: CAWNRQGAVGNTIYF. In DNA, the CDR3 is TGTGCCTGGAATCGACAGGGGGCAGTTGGAAACACCATATATTTT.

The rearrangement uses TRBV7-6 and TRBJ1-2; the match to TRBD1 covers 8 bases. The CDR3 consists of 15 residues. Germline V lookup: CDR1 SGHVS, CDR2 FNYEAQ. Trimming cost V 5 bases and J 4 bases; bases outside gene matches: 9. The CDR3 is CASSETLQGVYGYTF. The DNA for the CDR3 is TGTGCCAGCAGCGAGACGTTACAGGGGGTCTATGGCTACACCTTC.

The V call is TRBV18, the J call TRBJ1-1; D unresolved. With 5 bases removed from V and 3 bases from J, the gap between germline ends came to 10 bases. Germline CDR1 reads KGHSH; CDR2 reads LQKENI. This CDR3 is built from 13 residues. Written as DNA, the CDR3 is TGTGCCAGCTCATCTCCCAGTCACACTGAAGCTTTCTTT. This codes for CASSSPSHTEAFF.

The CDR3 sequence is CASSATGTLGNSPLHF. The CDR3 DNA sequence: TGTGCCAGTAGTGCGACAGGGACGCTGGGCAATTCACCCCTCCACTTT. The gene calls are TRBV19 and TRBJ1-6; 7 bases map to TRBD1. V shed 5 bases, J shed 7 bases, and the junction held 11 bases outside the gene matches. Germline CDR1 is LNHDA and CDR2 is SQIVND (reference sequence). The CDR3 covers 16 residues. The variable domain in full, completed from reference TRBV19 and TRBJ1-6, reads DGGITQSPKYLFRKEGQNVTLSCEQNLNHDAMYWYRQDPGQGLRLIYYSQIVNDFQKGDIAEGYSVSREKKESFPLTVTSAQKNPTAFYLCASSATGTLGNSPLHFGNGTRLTVT.

The V and J genes are TRBV11-3 and TRBJ2-1; 10 nucleotides match TRBD2. From germline, CDR1 is SGHNT and CDR2 YENEEA. Trimming at V came to 1 base and at J to 9 bases, leaving 6 bases not matched to a gene. CDR3 size: 15 residues. CDR3 loop: CASSLGFIAGGEQFF. CDR3 coding DNA: TGTGCCAGCAGCTTAGGGTTTATAGCGGGGGGTGAGCAGTTCTTC.

The genes are TRBV19 and TRBJ1-6, with 7 bases matching TRBD1. Germline CDR1 LNHDA, CDR2 SQIVND (reference sequence). This CDR3 comprises 15 residues. Unmatched junction bases numbered 3, after V lost 4 bases and J lost 3 bases. CDR3: CASSRGQDYNSPLHF. In DNA, the CDR3 is TGTGCCAGTAGTAGAGGACAGGACTATAATTCACCCCTCCACTTT.

The V and J genes are TRBV6-6 and TRBJ1-2; D call uncertain. Looked up from germline, CDR1 is MNHNY and CDR2 is SVGAGI (reference sequence). V was cut by 6 bases and J by 3 bases, with 8 bases left in between. This CDR3 has 12 residues. In DNA, the CDR3 is TGTGCCAGCAGCCCGTATGACTATGGCTACACCTTC. Its translation is CASSPYDYGYTF.

V is TRBV12-3 or TRBV12-4 and J is TRBJ2-1; D is possibly TRBD2 (7 bases). V lost 7 bases and J 6 bases, leaving 10 bases between the germline ends. This CDR3 region has 12 residues. This CDR3 reads CASKRDTNEQFF. The CDR3 coding sequence is TGTGCCAGCAAGCGGGACACCAATGAGCAGTTCTTC.